The 17 T cell receptor beta chains below come from one sample, sequenced in a study of T cells in Graves' hyperthyroidism and ophthalmopathy. Amplification yielded TCR beta CDR3 regions, with RNA transcripts as the source. The primer set for the first-round RT-PCR of the TCR CDR3 was HTBI. TCRdb ran MiXCR on the multiplex PCR reads and lists one entry per CDR3 protein. Of a few hundred thousand distinct CDR3 sequences listed, under 25% are singletons. Sequencing was performed on blood. These receptors all stem from a woman aged 70 to 79 with Graves' ophthalmopathy.

Comment on this clonotype: This may arise from a read error, as a much more abundant clone is one base away. The chain couples TRBV28 to TRBJ2-7; 8 bases align to TRBD1. The length of the CDR3 is 14 residues. The ends lost 8 bases at V and 8 bases at J; junction bases unmatched: 14. The germline V gene has CDR1 MDHEN and CDR2 SYDVKM. CDR3 residues: CASLVVGQEDKQYF. CDR3 DNA: TGTGCCAGCTTAGTTGTGGGACAGGAGGATAAGCAGTACTTC. The full variable domain, its missing parts supplied by reference TRBV28 and TRBJ2-7, is DVKVTQSSRYLVKRTGEKVFLECVQDMDHENMFWYRQDPGLGLRLIYFSYDVKMKEKGDIPEGYSVSREKKERFSLILESASTNQTSMYLCASLVVGQEDKQYFGPGTRLTVT.

This clonotype was recorded a few times. The chain uses TRBV2 and TRBJ1-2; D might be TRBD1 (5 bases). The V gene lost 8 bases and the J gene lost 3 bases, with 13 bases spanning the gap. The CDR3 consists of 13 residues. Germline V gene lookup returns CDR1 SNHLY and CDR2 FYNNEI. CDR3: CASELAGDYGYTF. CDR3 nucleotides: TGTGCCAGCGAGTTAGCGGGGGACTATGGCTACACCTTC.

The sample holds a few counts of this clonotype. The CDR3 reads CASSPRTSGAPNTGELFF. As DNA, the CDR3 is TGTGCCAGCAGCCCGCGGACTAGCGGGGCCCCGAACACCGGGGAGCTGTTTTTT. The rearrangement joins TRBV3-1 to TRBJ2-2; TRBD2 matches at 12 bases. This CDR3 has 18 residues. Germline CDR1 LGHDT, CDR2 YNNKEL (reference sequence). Germline trimming cut 4 bases from V and 0 bases from J; bases unmatched to any gene: 6.

This sequence joins TRBV6-1 and TRBJ1-1; 9 bases align to TRBD1. V was clipped by 6 bases and J by 0 bases; unmatched bases: 2. CDR3 length: 14 residues. Germline CDR1 is MNHNS and CDR2 is SASEGT. CDR3 sequence reads: CASRTGGLNTEAFF. In DNA, the CDR3 is TGTGCCAGCAGGACAGGGGGACTGAACACTGAAGCTTTCTTT.

This clonotype has just a few counts. This sequence joins TRBV20-1 and TRBJ2-5; TRBD2 matches at 9 bases. The V gene's germline CDR1 is DFQATT and CDR2 SNEGSKA (reference sequence). Trimming at V came to 6 bases and at J to 4 bases, leaving 12 bases not matched to a gene. The CDR3 consists of 15 residues. CDR3 DNA sequence: TGCAGTGCATCGGACGGGACTAGCCATTCAGAGACCCAGTACTTC. Translation: CSASDGTSHSETQYF.

There are many counts of this clonotype. The chain employs TRBV28 and TRBJ2-1; weak D call: TRBD1 (5 bases). The CDR3 loop spans 16 amino acids. The germline V gene has CDR1 MDHEN and CDR2 SYDVKM. Trimming took off 3 bases at V and 4 bases at J, with 16 bases between the two ends. The CDR3 coding sequence is TGTGCCAGCAGTTTCCAATGGGGCCCCAATTACAATGAGCAGTTCTTC. Translated: CASSFQWGPNYNEQFF.

V is TRBV7-3 and J is TRBJ2-2; D is perhaps TRBD1 (6 bases). The CDR3 sequence is 14 residues long. Germline V gene lookup returns CDR1 SGHTA and CDR2 FQGTGA. Trimming took off 5 bases at V and 3 bases at J, with 10 bases between the two ends. As DNA, the CDR3 is TGTGCCAGCAGCCAGGGACACTACACCGGGGAGCTGTTTTTT. This translates into CASSQGHYTGELFF. The variable domain in full, completed from reference TRBV7-3 and TRBJ2-2, reads GAGVSQTPSNKVTEKGKYVELRCDPISGHTALYWYRQSLGQGPEFLIYFQGTGAADDSGLPNDRFFAVRPEGSVSTLKIQRTERGDSAVYLCASSQGHYTGELFFGEGSRLTVL.

This clonotype was observed a few times. The V and J genes are TRBV30 and TRBJ2-3; TRBD1 agrees at 10 bases. This CDR3 spans 13 amino acids. J lost 6 bases, V lost 7 bases, and 7 bases had no gene match. Germline CDR1 is GTSNPN and CDR2 is SVGIG (reference sequence). The CDR3 here is CAFGTGVRDTQYF. In DNA form, the CDR3 reads TGTGCCTTCGGGACAGGGGTTAGGGATACGCAGTATTTT.

Only a few counts were recorded for this clonotype. This rearrangement joins TRBV11-2 to TRBJ2-1; 8 bases are shared with TRBD1. CDR3 length: 13 residues. J was trimmed by 9 bases and V by 3 bases; bases with no gene match: 4. Germline values: CDR1 SGHAT, CDR2 FQNNGV. This CDR3 is CASSLRQGFEQFF. The CDR3 bases are TGTGCCAGCAGCTTGAGACAGGGGTTTGAGCAGTTCTTC.

This sequence joins TRBV10-3 and TRBJ1-2; tentatively, D is TRBD1 (5 bases). Germline V lookup: CDR1 ENHRY, CDR2 SYGVKD. The CDR3 contains 13 residues. V gave up 5 bases and J gave up 8 bases, with 15 bases separating them. The CDR3 here is CAISLNMGDGYTF. CDR3 bases: TGTGCCATCAGTCTCAATATGGGGGACGGCTACACCTTC.

This clonotype occurred a few times. The chain employs TRBV7-2 and TRBJ2-3; 9 nucleotides align to TRBD2. Trimming cost V 2 bases and J 9 bases; bases outside gene matches: 24. This CDR3 has 20 residues. Looked up from germline, CDR1 is SGHTA and CDR2 is FQGNSA. The CDR3 protein is CASSLRGLDDYSGSLSTQYF. In DNA form, the CDR3 reads TGTGCCAGCAGCTTAAGAGGGCTGGACGACTATAGCGGGAGTTTGTCCACGCAGTATTTT.

The chain carries TRBV7-9 and TRBJ1-2; unclear D gene. V was shortened by 5 bases and J by 8 bases, with 15 bases between the two germline ends. Germline CDR1 SEHNR, CDR2 FQNEAQ (reference sequence). The CDR3 consists of 13 residues. The CDR3 nucleotides read TGTGCCAGCAGCCCGGACGGAGATCCCGGCTACACCTTC. Encoded protein: CASSPDGDPGYTF. Filled out from reference TRBV7-9 and TRBJ1-2, the complete variable domain reads DTGVSQNPRHKITKRGQNVTFRCDPISEHNRLYWYRQTLGQGPEFLTYFQNEAQLEKSRLLSDRFSAERPKGSFSTLEIQRTEQGDSAMYLCASSPDGDPGYTFGSGTRLTVV.

There are many counts of this clonotype. The V and J genes are TRBV29-1 and TRBJ1-1; D is ambiguous. Germline V CDR1 and CDR2: SQVTM, ANQGSEA. CDR3 length: 13 residues. Trimming took off 5 bases at V and 1 base at J, with 11 bases between the two ends. CDR3 residues: CSVLRVSNTEAFF. The CDR3 DNA sequence: TGCAGCGTTCTGCGGGTGTCGAACACTGAAGCTTTCTTT.

This clonotype was observed a few times. The junction and the germline gene differ at one end; a read error may be behind it. The chain carries TRBV20-1 and TRBJ1-2; D is ambiguous. Germline CDR1 reads DFQATT; CDR2 reads SNEGSKA (reference sequence). The CDR3 covers 12 residues. The CDR3 DNA follows: TGCAGTGCCAGAGTTACTAGCTATGGCTACACCTTC. Its translation is CSARVTSYGYTF.

The rearrangement links TRBV19 to TRBJ2-2, with a tentative D call TRBD2 (6 bases). CDR3 length: 14 amino acids. The ends were cut back, 3 bases at V and 4 bases at J, with 9 bases in the middle. Per the germline V gene, CDR1 is LNHDA and CDR2 is SQIVND (reference sequence). The CDR3 nucleotides are TGTGCCAGTAGTATGGGACTTTTCACCGGGGAGCTGTTTTTT. Its protein is CASSMGLFTGELFF.

The V call is TRBV5-6, the J call TRBJ1-1; TRBD1 matches at 8 bases. The CDR3 sequence is 18 residues long. CDR1 is SGHDT, CDR2 YYEEEE, per germline. V was clipped by 8 bases and J by 1 base; unmatched bases: 19. CDR3: CARGQGEPMEQKNTEAFF. CDR3 sequence (DNA): TGTGCCAGAGGACAGGGAGAGCCGATGGAGCAGAAGAACACTGAAGCTTTCTTT.

This sequence joins TRBV5-1 and TRBJ2-2, with 7 bases aligning to TRBD1. The V gene end was trimmed by 3 bases and the J gene end by 5 bases; junction bases not matched to a gene: 4. The CDR3 has 14 amino acids. The germline gives CDR1 SGHRS, CDR2 YFSETQ. The DNA of the CDR3 is TGCGCCAGCAGCTATACAGGGGCAACCGGGGAGCTGTTTTTT. Residues: CASSYTGATGELFF. The full variable domain, completed using reference TRBV5-1 and TRBJ2-2, is KAGVTQTPRYLIKTRGQQVTLSCSPISGHRSVSWYQQTPGQGLQFLFEYFSETQRNKGNFPGRFSGRQFSNSRSEMNVSTLELGDSALYLCASSYTGATGELFFGEGSRLTVL.